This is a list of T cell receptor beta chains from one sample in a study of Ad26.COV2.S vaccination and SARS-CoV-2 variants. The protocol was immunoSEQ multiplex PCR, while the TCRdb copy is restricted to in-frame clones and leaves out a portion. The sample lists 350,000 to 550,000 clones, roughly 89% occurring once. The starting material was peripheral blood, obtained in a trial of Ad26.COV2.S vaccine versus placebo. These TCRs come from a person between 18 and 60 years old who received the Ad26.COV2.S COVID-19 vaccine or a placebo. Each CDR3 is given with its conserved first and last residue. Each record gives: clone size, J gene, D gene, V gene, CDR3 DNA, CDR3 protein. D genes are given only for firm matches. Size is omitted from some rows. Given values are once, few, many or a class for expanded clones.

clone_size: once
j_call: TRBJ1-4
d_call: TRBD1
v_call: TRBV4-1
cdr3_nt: TGCGCCAGCAGCCGGGGCAGGGGGCTAACTAATGAAAAACTGTTTTTT
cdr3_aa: CASSRGRGLTNEKLFF

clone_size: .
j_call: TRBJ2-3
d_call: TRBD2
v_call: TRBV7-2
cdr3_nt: TGTGCCAGCAGCCGGACTAGCGGGAGAGGCCTGACAGATACGCAGTATTTT
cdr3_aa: CASSRTSGRGLTDTQYF

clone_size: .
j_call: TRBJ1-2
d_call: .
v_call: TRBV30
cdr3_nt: TGTGCCTGGAGTCGGGGGTCCTATGGCTACACCTTC
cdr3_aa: CAWSRGSYGYTF

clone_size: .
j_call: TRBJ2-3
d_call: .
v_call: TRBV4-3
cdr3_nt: TGCGCCAGCAGCCAAGCCGGAAGGGCCACAGATACGCAGTATTTT
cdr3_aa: CASSQAGRATDTQYF

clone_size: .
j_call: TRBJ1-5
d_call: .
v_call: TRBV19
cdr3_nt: TGTGCCAGTAGCCATCGGGGCTCAATGAGACAAAATCAGCCCCAGCATTTT
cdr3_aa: CASSHRGSMRQNQPQHF

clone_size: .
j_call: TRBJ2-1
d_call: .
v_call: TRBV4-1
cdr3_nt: TGCGCCAGCAGCCAAGACCCAGGTACTTTTTACAATGAGCAGTTCTTC
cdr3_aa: CASSQDPGTFYNEQFF

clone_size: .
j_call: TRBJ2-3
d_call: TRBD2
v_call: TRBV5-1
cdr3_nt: TGCGCCAGCAGCTTCGGTTTTCCGGGGGGGCTTAGCACAGATACGCAGTATTTT
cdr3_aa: CASSFGFPGGLSTDTQYF

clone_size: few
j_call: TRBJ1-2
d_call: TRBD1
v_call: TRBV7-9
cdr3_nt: TGTGCCAGCAGCCGAGCTACAGGGGCACGAAACTATGGCTACACCTTC
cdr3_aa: CASSRATGARNYGYTF

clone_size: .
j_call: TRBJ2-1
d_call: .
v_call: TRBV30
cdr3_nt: TGTGCCTGGAGTGTTAGGGAGCAGTTCTTC
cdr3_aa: CAWSVREQFF

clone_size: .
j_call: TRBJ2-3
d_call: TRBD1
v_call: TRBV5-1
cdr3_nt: TGCGCCAGCGCCTTGACAGGGAACAGAGATACGCAGTATTTT
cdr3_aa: CASALTGNRDTQYF

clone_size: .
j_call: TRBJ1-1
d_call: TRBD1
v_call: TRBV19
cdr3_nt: TGTGCCAGTAGTATAGGTGGGGGCAGGGGGCACACTGAAGCTTTCTTT
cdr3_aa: CASSIGGGRGHTEAFF

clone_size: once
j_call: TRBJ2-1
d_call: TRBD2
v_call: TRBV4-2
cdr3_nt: TGTGCCAGCAGCCAAGGGCTAGCGGGAATATCGAATGAGCAGTTCTTC
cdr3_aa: CASSQGLAGISNEQFF

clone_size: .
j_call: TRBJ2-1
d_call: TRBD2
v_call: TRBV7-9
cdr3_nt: TGTGCCAGCAGCTTGGGTCGCGGGGGGTTGTACAATGAGCAGTTCTTC
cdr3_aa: CASSLGRGGLYNEQFF

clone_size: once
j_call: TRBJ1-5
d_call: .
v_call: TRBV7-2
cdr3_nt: TGTGCCAGCAGCCCCGACTACAATCAGCCCCAGCATTTT
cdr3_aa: CASSPDYNQPQHF

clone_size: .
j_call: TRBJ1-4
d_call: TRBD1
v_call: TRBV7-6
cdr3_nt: TGTGCCAGCAGCCAGGGGGGAAAGGGTCGACTGTTTTTT
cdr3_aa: CASSQGGKGRLFF

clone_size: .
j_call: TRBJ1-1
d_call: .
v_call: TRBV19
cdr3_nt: TGTGCCAGTAGTATCGGAGACAGGTATCGGCCTGAAGCTTTCTTT
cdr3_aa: CASSIGDRYRPEAFF

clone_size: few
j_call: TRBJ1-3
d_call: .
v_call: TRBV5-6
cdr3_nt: TGTGCCAGCAGCTTGCCGGCAGACAGCTCTGGAAACACCATATATTTT
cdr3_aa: CASSLPADSSGNTIYF

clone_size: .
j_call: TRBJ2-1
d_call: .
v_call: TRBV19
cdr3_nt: TGTGCCAGTAGAGGCAGGGGCTATAATGAGCAGTTCTTC
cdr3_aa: CASRGRGYNEQFF

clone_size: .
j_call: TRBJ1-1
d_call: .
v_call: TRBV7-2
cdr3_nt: TGTGCCAGCAGCTTGAGGCAGGCATACACTGAAGCTTTCTTT
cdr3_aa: CASSLRQAYTEAFF

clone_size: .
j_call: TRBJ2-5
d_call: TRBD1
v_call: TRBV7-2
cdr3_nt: TGTGCCAGCAGCGGGTCGACAGGGTCCGAGACCCAGTACTTC
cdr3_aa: CASSGSTGSETQYF

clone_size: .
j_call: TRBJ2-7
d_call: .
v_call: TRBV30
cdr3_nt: TGTGCCTGGAGACCCCTGGGCAGGGACTACGAGCAGTACTTC
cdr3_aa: CAWRPLGRDYEQYF

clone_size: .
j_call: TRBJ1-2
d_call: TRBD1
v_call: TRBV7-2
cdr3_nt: TGTGCCAGCAGCATCCGGGACAGAACCACTAACTATGGCTACACCTTC
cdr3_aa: CASSIRDRTTNYGYTF

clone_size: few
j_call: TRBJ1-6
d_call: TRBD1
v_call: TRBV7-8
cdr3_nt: TGTGCCAGCAGCTTAGCGCATCGGGGCCGGGACAGCCTTTCACCCCTCCACTTT
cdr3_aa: CASSLAHRGRDSLSPLHF

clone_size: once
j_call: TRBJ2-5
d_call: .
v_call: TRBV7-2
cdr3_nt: TGTGCCAGCAGCTTTCAGCCCTTTACCCAAGAGACCCAGTACTTC
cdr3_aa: CASSFQPFTQETQYF

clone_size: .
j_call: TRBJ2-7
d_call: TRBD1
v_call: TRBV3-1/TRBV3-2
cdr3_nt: TGTGCCAGCAGCCAAGGGGACAGGGGCGCCTACGAGCAGTACTTC
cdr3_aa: CASSQGDRGAYEQYF

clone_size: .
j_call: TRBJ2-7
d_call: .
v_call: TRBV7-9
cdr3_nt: TGTGCCAGCAGCTCGATGAGGAAGACATTTTACGAGCAGTACTTC
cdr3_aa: CASSSMRKTFYEQYF

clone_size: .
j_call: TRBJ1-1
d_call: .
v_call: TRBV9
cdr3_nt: TGTGCCTCAGGACCGGAGGGGATGAACACTGAAGCTTTCTTT
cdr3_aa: CASGPEGMNTEAFF

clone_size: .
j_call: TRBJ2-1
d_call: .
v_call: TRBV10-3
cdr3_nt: TGTGCCATCAGTGGACTCGACCTCGATGAGCAGTTCTTC
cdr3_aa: CAISGLDLDEQFF

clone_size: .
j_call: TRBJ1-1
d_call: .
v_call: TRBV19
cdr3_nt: TGTGCCAGTAGTATGGGAGGGGGGAACACTGAAGCTTTCTTT
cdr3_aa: CASSMGGGNTEAFF

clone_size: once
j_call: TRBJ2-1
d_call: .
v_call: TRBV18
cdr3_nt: TGTGCCAGCTCCGGCGGGGCACTACCCCCCAATGAGCAGTTCTTC
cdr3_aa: CASSGGALPPNEQFF

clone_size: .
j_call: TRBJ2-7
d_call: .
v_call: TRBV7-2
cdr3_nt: TGTGCCAGCAGCCTTTCCTTTTTCTACGAGCAGTACTTC
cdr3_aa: CASSLSFFYEQYF

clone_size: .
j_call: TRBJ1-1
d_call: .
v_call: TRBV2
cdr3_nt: TGTGCCAGCACCAAACAACAGGGCGCCAGTACTGAAGCTTTCTTT
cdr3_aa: CASTKQQGASTEAFF

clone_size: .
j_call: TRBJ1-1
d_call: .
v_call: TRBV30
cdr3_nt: TGTGCCTGGACTGGGCAAACTGAAGCTTTCTTT
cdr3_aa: CAWTGQTEAFF

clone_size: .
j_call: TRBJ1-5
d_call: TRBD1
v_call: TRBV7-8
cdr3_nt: TGTGCCAGCAGCTTAGGTAGGGGGCTCTACTCCAATCAGCCCCAGCATTTT
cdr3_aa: CASSLGRGLYSNQPQHF

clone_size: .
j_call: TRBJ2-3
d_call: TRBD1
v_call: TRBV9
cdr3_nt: TGTGCCAGCAGCCCCCACCAGGGGACAGGAACCACAGATACGCAGTATTTT
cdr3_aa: CASSPHQGTGTTDTQYF

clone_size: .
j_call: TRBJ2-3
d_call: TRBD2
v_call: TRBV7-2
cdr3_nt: TGTGCCAGCAGCGGTCAGCGGGGGGGGACAGATACGCAGTATTTT
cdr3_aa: CASSGQRGGTDTQYF

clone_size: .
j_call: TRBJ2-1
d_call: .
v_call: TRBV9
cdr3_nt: TGTGCCAGCAGCGCGCCAAAGCCGGACCCCTGCCAGTTCTTC
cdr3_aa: CASSAPKPDPCQFF

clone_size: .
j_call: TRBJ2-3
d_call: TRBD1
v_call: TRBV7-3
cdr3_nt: TGTGCCAGCAGCTTATACAGGGGGTCAGATACGCAGTATTTT
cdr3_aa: CASSLYRGSDTQYF

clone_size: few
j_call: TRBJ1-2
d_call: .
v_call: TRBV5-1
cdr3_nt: TGCGCCAGCAGCTTGTTGGGGGCTGGCTACACCTTC
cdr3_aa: CASSLLGAGYTF

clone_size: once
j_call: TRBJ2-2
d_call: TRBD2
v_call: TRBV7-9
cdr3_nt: TGTGCCAGCAGCTTATCGGGACTAGCGGGAGTTACCGGGGAGCTGTTTTTT
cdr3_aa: CASSLSGLAGVTGELFF

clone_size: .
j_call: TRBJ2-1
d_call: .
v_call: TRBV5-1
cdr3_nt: TGCGCCAGCAGCCTGTCGGAAGGCATAAACAATGAGCAGTTCTTC
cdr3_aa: CASSLSEGINNEQFF

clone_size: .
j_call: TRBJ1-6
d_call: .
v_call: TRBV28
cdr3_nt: TGTGCCAGCAGCCGGAGGCAGGGGACGTCCTATAATTCACCCCTCCACTTT
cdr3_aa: CASSRRQGTSYNSPLHF

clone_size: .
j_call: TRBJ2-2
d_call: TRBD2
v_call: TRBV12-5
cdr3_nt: TGTGCTAGCGGACTAGTCGCCGGGGAGCTGTTTTTT
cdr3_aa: CASGLVAGELFF

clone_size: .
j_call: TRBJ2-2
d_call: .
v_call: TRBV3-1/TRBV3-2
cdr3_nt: TGTGCCAGCAGCCCGACGAACACCGGGGAGCTGTTTTTT
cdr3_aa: CASSPTNTGELFF

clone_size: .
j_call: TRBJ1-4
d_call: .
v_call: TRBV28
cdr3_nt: TGTGCCAGCAGTTCCCGGAGAGGGGGGGAAAAACTGTTTTTT
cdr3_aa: CASSSRRGGEKLFF

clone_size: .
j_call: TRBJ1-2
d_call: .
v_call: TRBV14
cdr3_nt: TGTGCCAGCAGCCAAGTTCCAGGGTGGGGTGGCTACACCTTC
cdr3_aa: CASSQVPGWGGYTF

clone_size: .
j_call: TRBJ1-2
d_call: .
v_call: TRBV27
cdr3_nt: TGTGCCAGCAGTTTAGGGGCCGGCTATGGCTACACCTTC
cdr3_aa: CASSLGAGYGYTF

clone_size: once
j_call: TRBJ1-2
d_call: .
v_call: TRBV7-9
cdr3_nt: TGTGCCAGCAGCCACCCCGAACCGGGTTACTATGGCTACACCTTC
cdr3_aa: CASSHPEPGYYGYTF

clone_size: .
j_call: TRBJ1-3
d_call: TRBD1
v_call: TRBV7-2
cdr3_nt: TGTGCCAGCAGCGCCAGACAGGGGGCGCTCTCTGGAAACACCATATATTTT
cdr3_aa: CASSARQGALSGNTIYF

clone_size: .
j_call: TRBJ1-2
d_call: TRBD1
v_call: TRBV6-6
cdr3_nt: TGTGCCAGCAGTTACCAGGGACAGGGGGCTTGGGGCTACACCTTC
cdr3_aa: CASSYQGQGAWGYTF

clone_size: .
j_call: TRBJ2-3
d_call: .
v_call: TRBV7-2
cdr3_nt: TGTGCCAGCAGGTGGCGGGAAAGCACAGATACGCAGTATTTT
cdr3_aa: CASRWRESTDTQYF

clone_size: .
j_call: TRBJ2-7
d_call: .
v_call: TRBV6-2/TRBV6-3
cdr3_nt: TGTGCCAGCAGTTACTCTCTCTGGTACGAGCAGTACTTC
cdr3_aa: CASSYSLWYEQYF

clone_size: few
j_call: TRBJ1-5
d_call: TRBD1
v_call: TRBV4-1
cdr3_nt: TGCGCCAGCAGCCAAAGAGTCGGGACAGGGAATCAGCCCCAGCATTTT
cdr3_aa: CASSQRVGTGNQPQHF

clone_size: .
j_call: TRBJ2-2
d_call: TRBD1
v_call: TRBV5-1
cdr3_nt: TGCGCCAGCAGCTTGGGGGTGACAGGGACCGGGGAGCTGTTTTTT
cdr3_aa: CASSLGVTGTGELFF

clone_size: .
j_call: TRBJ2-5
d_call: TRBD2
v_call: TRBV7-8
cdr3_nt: TGTGCCAGCAGCTCAAGCCGGGGGGGAGAGACCCAGTACTTC
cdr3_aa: CASSSSRGGETQYF

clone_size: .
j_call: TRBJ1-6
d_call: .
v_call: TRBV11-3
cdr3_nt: TGTGCCAGCAGCCCCCGTGTGAGGGAATCACCCCTCCACTTT
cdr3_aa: CASSPRVRESPLHF

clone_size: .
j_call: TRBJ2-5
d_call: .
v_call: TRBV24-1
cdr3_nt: TGTGCCACCAGTGATTTTTTCCAGGGTGGGAGCGAGACCCAGTACTTC
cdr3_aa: CATSDFFQGGSETQYF